A selection of T cell receptor beta chains follows, all from one sample in a study of human T cells and chemical hapten exposure. MiXCR was run by TCRdb on the RACE reads, yielding one entry per CDR3 protein. The data hold fewer than 400,000 distinct CDR3 sequences, with about 7% observed a single time. The material sequenced was whole blood, taken in connection with sensitization to the hapten diphenylcyclopropenone (DPC). The receptors derive from a woman between 18 and 30 years old with alopecia areata. Some clones in this sample may be carry-over from other donors' samples. Each CDR3 is given with its conserved first and last residue. The D gene is left open where the match is weak. Clone size, where shown, is once, few, many, or a class for clones that have expanded.

clone_size: NA
d_call: TRBD1
v_call: TRBV10-3
j_call: TRBJ1-3
cdr3_aa: CAISEPGQGAGNTIYF
cdr3_nt: TGTGCCATCAGTGAACCGGGACAGGGGGCTGGAAACACCATATATTTT

clone_size: NA
d_call: NA
v_call: TRBV28
j_call: TRBJ2-4
cdr3_aa: CASSLSYLVLAKNIQYF
cdr3_nt: TGTGCCAGCAGTTTATCTTATTTAGTTTTGGCCAAAAACATTCAGTACTTC

clone_size: NA
d_call: NA
v_call: TRBV12-3/TRBV12-4
j_call: TRBJ2-7
cdr3_aa: CASSLGGVTYEQYF
cdr3_nt: TGTGCCAGCAGTTTAGGGGGGGTAACCTACGAGCAGTACTTC

clone_size: NA
d_call: NA
v_call: TRBV29-1
j_call: TRBJ1-2
cdr3_aa: CSVRSTVLTF
cdr3_nt: TGCAGCGTTCGGTCGACAGTTCTTACCTTC

clone_size: many
d_call: NA
v_call: TRBV10-2
j_call: TRBJ1-6
cdr3_aa: CASGEGTGNSPLHF
cdr3_nt: TGCGCCAGCGGGGAAGGGACGGGGAATTCACCCCTCCACTTT

clone_size: few
d_call: NA
v_call: TRBV29-1
j_call: TRBJ1-1
cdr3_aa: CSVVYTEAFF
cdr3_nt: TGCAGCGTTGTGTACACTGAAGCTTTCTTT

clone_size: NA
d_call: NA
v_call: TRBV7-9
j_call: TRBJ2-3
cdr3_aa: CASSSIWDTQYF
cdr3_nt: TGTGCCAGCAGCTCTATATGGGATACGCAGTATTTT

clone_size: few
d_call: TRBD1
v_call: TRBV12-3/TRBV12-4
j_call: TRBJ1-2
cdr3_aa: CASSLTGGLNYGYTF
cdr3_nt: TGTGCCAGCAGTTTAACAGGGGGCCTCAACTATGGCTACACCTTC

clone_size: few
d_call: NA
v_call: TRBV11-2
j_call: TRBJ2-3
cdr3_aa: CASSFQYTDTQYF
cdr3_nt: TGTGCCAGCAGCTTCCAATACACAGATACGCAGTATTTT

clone_size: NA
d_call: TRBD1
v_call: TRBV20-1
j_call: TRBJ1-5
cdr3_aa: CSARPATGGLNQPQHF
cdr3_nt: TGCAGTGCTAGACCCGCGACAGGGGGCCTGAATCAGCCCCAGCATTTT

clone_size: NA
d_call: TRBD1
v_call: TRBV28
j_call: TRBJ1-5
cdr3_aa: CASSPTGQGLQPQHF
cdr3_nt: TGTGCCAGCAGTCCAACGGGACAGGGACTTCAGCCCCAGCATTTT

clone_size: many
d_call: NA
v_call: TRBV7-2
j_call: TRBJ2-3
cdr3_aa: CASSLAKGVGTDTQYF
cdr3_nt: TGTGCCAGCAGCTTAGCGAAAGGGGTGGGCACAGATACGCAGTATTTT

clone_size: NA
d_call: NA
v_call: TRBV27
j_call: TRBJ1-2
cdr3_aa: CASSISVNYGYTF
cdr3_nt: TGTGCCAGCAGCATCTCCGTTAACTATGGCTACACCTTC

clone_size: many
d_call: NA
v_call: TRBV5-1
j_call: TRBJ2-1
cdr3_aa: CASSRGISYNEQFF
cdr3_nt: TGCGCCAGCAGCCGGGGGATATCCTACAATGAGCAGTTCTTC

clone_size: NA
d_call: NA
v_call: TRBV6-2/TRBV6-3
j_call: TRBJ1-1
cdr3_aa: CGSSTAGIFEAFF
cdr3_nt: TGTGGCAGCAGTACCGCGGGAATCTTTGAAGCTTTCTTT

clone_size: NA
d_call: TRBD1
v_call: TRBV10-3
j_call: TRBJ1-2
cdr3_aa: CAISEGTGYGYTF
cdr3_nt: TGTGCCATCAGTGAGGGGACAGGGTATGGCTACACCTTC

clone_size: NA
d_call: TRBD1
v_call: TRBV29-1
j_call: TRBJ1-5
cdr3_aa: CSVEEGGGQPQHF
cdr3_nt: TGCAGCGTTGAAGAAGGGGGCGGTCAGCCCCAGCATTTT

clone_size: many
d_call: NA
v_call: TRBV6-5
j_call: TRBJ1-2
cdr3_aa: CASSYDRRSSNYGYTF
cdr3_nt: TGTGCCAGCAGTTACGACAGGAGATCCTCTAACTATGGCTACACCTTC

clone_size: NA
d_call: NA
v_call: TRBV5-1
j_call: TRBJ1-1
cdr3_aa: CASSLEADREAFF
cdr3_nt: TGCGCCAGCAGCTTGGAGGCGGATAGAGAAGCTTTCTTT

clone_size: many
d_call: TRBD1
v_call: TRBV28
j_call: TRBJ1-1
cdr3_aa: CASSQSPGQPILEAFF
cdr3_nt: TGTGCCAGCAGCCAATCCCCGGGACAGCCCATTCTAGAAGCTTTCTTT

clone_size: NA
d_call: NA
v_call: TRBV18
j_call: TRBJ1-1
cdr3_aa: CASSPTTGLMNTEAFF
cdr3_nt: TGTGCCAGCTCACCGACGACAGGACTAATGAACACTGAAGCTTTCTTT

clone_size: few
d_call: NA
v_call: TRBV20-1
j_call: TRBJ2-7
cdr3_aa: CSASPKEGGSYEQYF
cdr3_nt: TGCAGTGCTAGCCCTAAGGAGGGTGGATCCTACGAGCAGTACTTC

clone_size: few
d_call: NA
v_call: TRBV7-2
j_call: TRBJ1-4
cdr3_aa: CASSFGPSDAKLFF
cdr3_nt: TGTGCCAGCAGCTTCGGGCCGAGCGATGCGAAACTGTTTTTT

clone_size: NA
d_call: TRBD2
v_call: TRBV20-1
j_call: TRBJ2-3
cdr3_aa: CRASRGGLGGVDTQYF
cdr3_nt: TGCAGGGCGTCTCGGGGGGGCCTGGGTGGCGTAGATACGCAGTATTTT

clone_size: NA
d_call: NA
v_call: TRBV28
j_call: TRBJ1-5
cdr3_aa: CASSLAGGTVRQPQHF
cdr3_nt: TGTGCCAGCAGTTTAGCGGGGGGGACGGTGCGGCAGCCCCAGCATTTT

clone_size: few
d_call: TRBD1
v_call: TRBV27
j_call: TRBJ1-1
cdr3_aa: CASSPRATGGEAFF
cdr3_nt: TGTGCCAGCAGTCCTCGGGCGACAGGGGGCGAAGCTTTCTTT

clone_size: many
d_call: TRBD1
v_call: TRBV6-5
j_call: TRBJ1-4
cdr3_aa: CASSLGTGSIGKLFF
cdr3_nt: TGTGCCAGCAGCCTAGGGACAGGGAGTATCGGAAAACTGTTTTTT

clone_size: many
d_call: NA
v_call: TRBV20-1
j_call: TRBJ2-7
cdr3_aa: CSARFEGAYEQYF
cdr3_nt: TGCAGTGCTAGGTTTGAGGGGGCCTACGAGCAGTACTTC

clone_size: many
d_call: TRBD1
v_call: TRBV5-6
j_call: TRBJ2-3
cdr3_aa: CASSLEQGGSADTQYF
cdr3_nt: TGTGCCAGCAGCTTGGAACAGGGGGGTTCTGCAGATACGCAGTATTTT

clone_size: NA
d_call: NA
v_call: TRBV7-2
j_call: TRBJ2-5
cdr3_aa: CASSFGPSRGGETQYF
cdr3_nt: TGTGCCAGCAGCTTCGGGCCCTCGCGGGGAGGTGAGACCCAGTACTTC

clone_size: few
d_call: NA
v_call: TRBV4-1
j_call: TRBJ2-5
cdr3_aa: CASSLGLTQTQYF
cdr3_nt: TGCGCCAGCAGTCTAGGCCTCACCCAGACCCAGTACTTC